What follows are 29 T cell receptor beta chains derived from one specimen sequenced in a study of Graves' ophthalmopathy and Graves' hyperthyroidism. The study amplified TCR beta CDR3 regions using RNA transcripts. The first-round RT-PCR employed HTBI primers together with the Qiagen OneStep RT-PCR kit. A multiplex PCR was then performed as the second round. In TCRdb, the multiplex PCR reads were re-called with MiXCR into one record per CDR3 protein. The sample records approximately 410,000 distinct CDR3 sequences, 15% being singletons. Sequencing used peripheral blood. The receptor set was obtained from a woman between 18 and 29 years old with stable Graves' hyperthyroidism.

The sample holds many counts of this clonotype. The chain joins TRBV20-1 to TRBJ2-3, with 10 bases aligning to TRBD1. Looked up from germline, CDR1 is DFQATT and CDR2 is SNEGSKA (reference sequence). V lost 0 bases and J lost 3; bases outside the gene matches: 6. The CDR3 runs to 16 residues. CDR3 coding DNA: TGCAGTGCTAGAGAGGGACAGGGGATTGGGACAGATACGCAGTATTTT. Translated, it gives CSAREGQGIGTDTQYF.

The sample holds many counts of this clonotype. This chain uses TRBV7-9 with TRBJ1-6; unclear D gene. Per the germline V gene, CDR1 is SEHNR and CDR2 is FQNEAQ (reference sequence). The CDR3 contains 14 residues. The V end lost 3 bases, the J end lost 7 bases, and 10 bases lay between the germline ends. In DNA form, the CDR3 reads TGTGCCAGCAGCTTTTCGCAGCAAAATTCACCCCTCCACTTT. This encodes CASSFSQQNSPLHF.

The chain has TRBV19 and TRBJ1-5, with a weak D call TRBD1 (5 bases). This CDR3 has 19 amino acids. The ends were cut back, 5 bases at V and 2 bases at J, with 25 bases in the middle. Per the germline V gene, CDR1 is LNHDA and CDR2 is SQIVND (reference sequence). The CDR3 nucleotides are TGTGCCAGTAGTGGGGGGTCACCCCAGTGGTCGTCTGGCAATCAGCCCCAGCATTTT. It yields the protein CASSGGSPQWSSGNQPQHF.

There are many counts of this clonotype. This chain links TRBV7-2 with TRBJ1-2; no reliable D call. Looked up from germline, CDR1 is SGHTA and CDR2 is FQGNSA. The CDR3 length is 13 residues. Trimming stripped 3 bases from V and 3 bases from J, with 8 bases between. This CDR3 is CASSLLKDYGYTF. CDR3 nucleotides: TGTGCCAGCAGCTTGTTGAAGGACTATGGCTACACCTTC.

The rearrangement uses TRBV5-1 and TRBJ1-1; tentative D call: TRBD1 (5 bases). The CDR3 covers 15 residues. V gave up 0 bases and J gave up 1 base, with 10 bases separating them. Germline V lookup: CDR1 SGHRS, CDR2 YFSETQ. The CDR3 loop is CASSLGPGRNTEAFF. The DNA for the CDR3 is TGCGCCAGCAGCTTGGGACCGGGACGGAACACTGAAGCTTTCTTT.

This clonotype was observed many times. This chain connects TRBV6-1 to TRBJ2-7, with 7 bases fitting TRBD2. Germline values: CDR1 MNHNS, CDR2 SASEGT. V shed 4 bases and J 4 bases; nucleotides not matched to a gene: 7. This CDR3 comprises 14 residues. The CDR3 protein is CASSAAGEVYEQYF. CDR3 bases: TGTGCCAGCAGTGCGGCGGGGGAGGTATACGAGCAGTACTTC.

This clonotype has more than one count but fewer than ten. The chain couples TRBV19 to TRBJ2-5; 8 nucleotides align to TRBD2. The V gene's germline CDR1 is LNHDA and CDR2 SQIVND (reference sequence). V was pared by 5 bases and J by 4 bases, with 15 bases of the junction left unmatched. This CDR3 region has 17 residues. Here the CDR3 reads CASSGGGPRVLRETQYF. In DNA, the CDR3 is TGTGCCAGTAGTGGCGGGGGGCCGAGGGTTCTCCGAGAGACCCAGTACTTC.

In its sample, this clonotype was seen many times. The rearrangement uses TRBV5-1 and TRBJ2-7; 7 bases map to TRBD1. Losses at the gene ends were 5 bases for V and 1 base for J; bases not matched to a gene: 6. This CDR3 spans 14 amino acids. Germline V gene lookup returns CDR1 SGHRS and CDR2 YFSETQ. The DNA for the CDR3 is TGCGCCAGCAGACCGACAGGGACGTCCTACGAGCAGTACTTC. This sequence encodes CASRPTGTSYEQYF.

There are many counts of this clonotype. This chain joins TRBV20-1 and TRBJ2-7, with TRBD1 identical over 7 bases. The CDR3 has 15 amino acids. Germline assignment: CDR1 DFQATT and CDR2 SNEGSKA (reference sequence). V gave up 0 bases and J gave up 3 bases; unmatched junction bases: 8. Here the CDR3 reads CSAREGGRRYYEQYF. In DNA, the CDR3 is TGCAGTGCTAGAGAAGGGGGCAGGCGATACTACGAGCAGTACTTC.

This clonotype was seen ten or more times. V and J are TRBV27 and TRBJ2-2; perhaps D is TRBD1 or TRBD2 (5 bases each). Germline V lookup: CDR1 MNHEY, CDR2 SMNVEV (reference sequence). The CDR3 runs to 14 residues. V was clipped by 2 bases and J by 5 bases, with 9 bases between them. CDR3 bases: TGTGCCAGCAGTTTAGACAGACTAACCGGGGAGCTGTTTTTT. This translates into CASSLDRLTGELFF.

This clonotype showed up just a few times. One junction end does not reproduce the germline sequence, and a read error may be involved. This rearrangement joins TRBV11-2 to TRBJ2-4; 10 nucleotides align to TRBD2. The CDR3 is 18 amino acids. CDR1 is SGHAT, CDR2 FQNNGV, per germline. The CDR3 here is CASSAQRGGILAKNIKYF. In nucleotides, the CDR3 is TGTGCCAGCAGCGCCCAGCGGGGGGGGATCCTAGCCAAAAACATTAAGTACTTC.

The CDR3 is CASSLVRGRDEAFF. As DNA, the CDR3 is TGTGCCAGCAGTTTGGTCAGGGGGCGGGATGAAGCTTTCTTT. The chain uses TRBV27 and TRBJ1-1, with 8 bases lining up with TRBD1. The CDR3 runs to 14 residues. From germline, CDR1 is MNHEY and CDR2 SMNVEV (reference sequence). The trim removed 3 bases at V and 7 bases at J, leaving 7 bases unmatched.

This clonotype has a count of ten or more. The gene calls are TRBV12-3 or TRBV12-4 and TRBJ1-2; the D gene is possibly TRBD1 (5 bases). The length of the CDR3 is 16 residues. V was pared by 2 bases and J by 8 bases, with 21 bases between. As DNA, the CDR3 is TGTGCCAGCAGTTTAACCGAGACCTGGGGGGGGAGCGGCTACACCTTC. It is translated as CASSLTETWGGSGYTF.

This chain uses TRBV14 with TRBJ2-4; no clear D gene. Trimming removed 1 base from V and 1 base from J, with 14 bases in between. The V gene's germline CDR1 is SGHDN and CDR2 FVKESK. CDR3 size: 17 residues. The CDR3 nucleotides read TGTGCCAGCAGCCAAGCAGACCCCCGCGCGGCCAAAAACATTCAGTACTTC. Translation: CASSQADPRAAKNIQYF.

This clonotype was seen a handful of times. This may arise from a read error, as a much more abundant clone is one base away. The chain uses TRBV2 and TRBJ1-1, with D uncertain. Trimming shortened V by 3 bases and J by 3 bases, and 8 bases separated the two germline ends. The CDR3 extends over 13 amino acids. The germline V gene has CDR1 SNHLY and CDR2 FYNNEI. CDR3 protein: CASSDGGDTEAFF. DNA for the CDR3: TGTGCCAGCAGTGACGGTGGGGACACTGAAGCTTTCTTT.

This clonotype has at least ten counts. This sequence joins TRBV13 and TRBJ1-2; D uncertain. The CDR3 extends over 15 amino acids. The germline V gene has CDR1 PRHDT and CDR2 FYEKMQ (reference sequence). The V and J ends lost 2 bases and 8 bases respectively, with 18 bases between them. The CDR3 is CASSLRGTSFDGYTF. DNA for the CDR3: TGTGCCAGCAGCTTACGTGGCACCTCCTTTGACGGCTACACCTTC.

This clonotype was detected many times. This chain links TRBV6-1 with TRBJ2-2; perhaps TRBD2 as D (6 bases). This CDR3 region has 13 residues. Germline CDR1 MNHNS, CDR2 SASEGT. V lost 6 bases to trimming and J lost 5 bases, with 10 bases between them. For the CDR3, the DNA is TGTGCCAGCAGCCCGGGAGCTACCGGGGAGCTGTTTTTT. Amino acids: CASSPGATGELFF.

This clonotype was counted at least ten times. The J gene is TRBJ1-1, the V gene TRBV20-1; D is uncertain. Deletions cut 6 bases from V and 3 bases from J, with 14 bases between. Germline V gene lookup returns CDR1 DFQATT and CDR2 SNEGSKA (reference sequence). The CDR3 is 13 amino acids. The CDR3 is CSAREVSDTEAFF. The CDR3 nucleotides read TGCAGTGCCCGGGAGGTATCGGACACTGAAGCTTTCTTT.

This clonotype was counted at least ten times. The chain couples TRBV6-1 to TRBJ1-1; the D gene is possibly TRBD1 (5 bases). This CDR3 has 14 amino acids. The germline V gene encodes CDR1 MNHNS and CDR2 SASEGT. The V and J ends lost 7 bases and 0 bases respectively, with 12 bases between them. In nucleotides, the CDR3 is TGTGCCAGCATCGCCGGGACGGTGAACACTGAAGCTTTCTTT. Protein: CASIAGTVNTEAFF.

This clonotype was detected ten times or more. The chain carries TRBV12-3 or TRBV12-4 and TRBJ2-7, with 8 bases matching TRBD2. The CDR3 consists of 14 residues. The trim removed 5 bases at V and 5 bases at J, leaving 8 bases unmatched. The CDR3 protein is CASSLPGGADEQYF. The CDR3 DNA reads as TGTGCCAGCAGTCTACCGGGAGGGGCGGACGAGCAGTACTTC.

In this sample, this clonotype turned up many times. The chain employs TRBV19 and TRBJ1-1, with D possibly being TRBD1 (6 bases). CDR1 and CDR2 (germline): LNHDA, SQIVND (reference sequence). This CDR3 is 17 amino acids long. Trimming removed 7 bases from V and 2 bases from J, with 23 bases in between. The CDR3 DNA reads as TGTGCCAGTAAGGGGCCCTGGGACAACTACCCCAACACTGAAGCTTTCTTT. It specifies CASKGPWDNYPNTEAFF.

This clonotype was counted between two and nine times. V gene TRBV5-6 combines with J gene TRBJ1-2; 7 bases are a match to TRBD1. Germline V CDR1 and CDR2: SGHDT, YYEEEE. V shed 4 bases and J 0 bases; nucleotides not matched to a gene: 6. CDR3 length: 15 amino acids. The DNA for the CDR3 is TGTGCCAGCAGCCGTACAGGGGCCGCTAACTATGGCTACACCTTC. It is translated as CASSRTGAANYGYTF. Combining the CDR3 with reference TRBV5-6 and TRBJ1-2 gives the whole variable domain DAGVTQSPTHLIKTRGQQVTLRCSPKSGHDTVSWYQQALGQGPQFIFQYYEEEERQRGNFPDRFSGHQFPNYSSELNVNALLLGDSALYLCASSRTGAANYGYTFGSGTRLTVV.

This clonotype was detected many times. V is TRBV6-1 and J is TRBJ1-2; TRBD1 agrees at 7 bases. The CDR3 consists of 15 residues. CDR1 and CDR2 (germline): MNHNS, SASEGT. V lost 4 bases and J lost 1; bases outside the gene matches: 6. The CDR3 region is CASSVLQGSNYGYTF. In nucleotides, the CDR3 is TGTGCCAGCAGTGTCCTACAGGGGAGTAACTATGGCTACACCTTC.

In this sample, this clonotype turned up a few times. The chain couples TRBV7-8 to TRBJ2-5; a possible D gene is TRBD1 (5 bases). V was clipped by 5 bases and J by 5 bases, with 15 bases between them. CDR1 is SGHVS, CDR2 FQNEAQ, per germline. CDR3 length equals 14 residues. The CDR3 nucleotides are TGTGCCAGCAGCCCCGATGGGGCGACTGAGACCCAGTACTTC. Translation gives CASSPDGATETQYF.

A word on this clonotype: One base away lies a much larger clone, so this may be a sequencing read error. The chain uses TRBV5-1 and TRBJ1-1, with unresolved D. The CDR3 has 15 amino acids. Germline loops: CDR1 SGHRS, CDR2 YFSETQ. CDR3 in amino acids: CASSLGEGWNTEACF. CDR3 sequence (DNA): TGCGCCAGCAGCTTGGGTGAGGGATGGAACACTGAAGCTTGCTTT.

This clonotype was picked up many times. The final CDR3 position lacks the conserved phenylalanine or tryptophan, pointing to a likely read error. The genes are TRBV28 and TRBJ2-7, with D possibly being TRBD1 (5 bases). The V end was cut by 2 bases, the J end by 5 bases, with 10 bases between. CDR1 is MDHEN and CDR2 is SYDVKM in the germline V gene. The CDR3 loop spans 13 amino acids. The CDR3 bases are TGTGCCAGCAGTTTACCGGGCAGGGACGAGCAGTACCTC. It is translated as CASSLPGRDEQYL.

The sample holds many counts of this clonotype. The chain has TRBV15 and TRBJ1-1; 8 bases are shared with TRBD1. Trimming cost V 11 bases and J 3 bases; bases outside gene matches: 8. Germline values: CDR1 LNHNV, CDR2 YYDKDF (reference sequence). The CDR3 contains 13 residues. This CDR3 reads CASMDRVDTEAFF. CDR3 coding DNA: TGTGCCTCAATGGACAGGGTGGACACTGAAGCTTTCTTT.

This clonotype was found many times. This sequence joins TRBV2 and TRBJ1-1; 8 bases are a match to TRBD1. Germline V gives CDR1 SNHLY, CDR2 FYNNEI. V gave up 6 bases and J gave up 2 bases; unmatched junction bases: 5. The CDR3 sequence is 14 residues long. The CDR3 DNA reads TGTGCCAGCAGCGACGACAGGGGAAACACTGAAGCTTTCTTT. It yields the protein CASSDDRGNTEAFF.

On this clonotype: A much bigger clone sits one base away, suggesting this may be a read error. V and J are TRBV11-3 and TRBJ2-4, with a tentative D call TRBD1 (5 bases). Germline CDR1 is SGHNT and CDR2 is YENEEA. There are 13 residues in the CDR3. DNA for the CDR3: TGTGCCAGCAGCTTTTTAGGGGATCAAGACACAATCTTC. As protein: CASSFLGDQDTIF.